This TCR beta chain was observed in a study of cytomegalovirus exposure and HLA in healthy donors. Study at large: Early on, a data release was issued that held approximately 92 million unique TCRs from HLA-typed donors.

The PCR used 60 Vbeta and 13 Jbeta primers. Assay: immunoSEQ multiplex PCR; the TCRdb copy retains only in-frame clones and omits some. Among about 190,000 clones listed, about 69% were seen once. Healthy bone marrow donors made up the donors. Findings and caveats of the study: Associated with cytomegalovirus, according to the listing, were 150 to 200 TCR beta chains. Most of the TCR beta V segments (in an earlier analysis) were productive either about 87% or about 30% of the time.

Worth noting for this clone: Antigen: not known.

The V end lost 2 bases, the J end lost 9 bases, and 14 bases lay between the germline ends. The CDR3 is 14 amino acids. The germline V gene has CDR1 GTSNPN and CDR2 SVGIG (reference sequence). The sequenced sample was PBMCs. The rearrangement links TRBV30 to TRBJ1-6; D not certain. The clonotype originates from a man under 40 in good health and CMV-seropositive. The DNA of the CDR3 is TGTGCCTGGAGTTCTTCGGGTAGAGGTTCACCCCTCCACTTT. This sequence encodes CAWSSSGRGSPLHF.